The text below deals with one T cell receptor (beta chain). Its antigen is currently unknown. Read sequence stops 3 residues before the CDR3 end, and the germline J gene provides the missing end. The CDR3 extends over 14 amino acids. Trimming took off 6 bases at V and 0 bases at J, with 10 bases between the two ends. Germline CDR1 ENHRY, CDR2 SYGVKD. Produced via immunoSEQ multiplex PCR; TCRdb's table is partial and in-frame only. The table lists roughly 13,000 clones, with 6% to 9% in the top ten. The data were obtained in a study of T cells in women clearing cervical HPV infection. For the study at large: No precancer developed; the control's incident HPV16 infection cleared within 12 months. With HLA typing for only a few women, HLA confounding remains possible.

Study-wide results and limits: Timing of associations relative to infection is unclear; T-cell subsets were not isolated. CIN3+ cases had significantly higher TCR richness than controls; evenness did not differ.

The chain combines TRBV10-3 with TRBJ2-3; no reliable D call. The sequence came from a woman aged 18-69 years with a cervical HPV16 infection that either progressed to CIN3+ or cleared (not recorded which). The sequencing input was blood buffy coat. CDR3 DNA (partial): TGTGCCATCAGGATCGACTGGAGCACAGATACG. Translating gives CAIRIDWSTDT. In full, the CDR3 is CAIRIDWSTDTQYF.